Listed below are T cell receptor beta chains from one sample, sequenced in a study of Ad26.COV2.S vaccination and SARS-CoV-2 variants. Here immunoSEQ multiplex PCR was the method, and the copy in TCRdb shows in-frame clones only, minus some. The table records approximately 360,000 clones, about four fifths of them present only once. Sample: peripheral blood, taken in a trial of Ad26.COV2.S vaccine versus placebo. Receptors originate from a person aged 18-65 years who received the Ad26.COV2.S COVID-19 vaccine or a placebo. Each CDR3 is given with its conserved first and last residue. The order of the fields is CDR3 length, D gene, J gene, V gene, CDR3 DNA, CDR3 protein. D genes are given only for firm matches.

>14|TRBD1|TRBJ2-7|TRBV5-1
TGCGCCAGCAGCTTGGCCCAGGGGGCAGGGGAGCAGTACTTC
CASSLAQGAGEQYF
>14|-|TRBJ1-6|TRBV6-5
TGTGCCGGGAGTAGCTCCAGGGCGGGTTCACCCCTCCACTTT
CAGSSSRAGSPLHF
>15|-|TRBJ2-1|TRBV5-1
TGCGCCAGCAGCGTTTGGCTATCTTTGGGGAATGAGCAGTTCTTC
CASSVWLSLGNEQFF
>16|-|TRBJ1-2|TRBV3-1/TRBV3-2
TGTGCCAGCAGCCAAGATCCTCGGCAAGCTTACTATGGCTACACCTTC
CASSQDPRQAYYGYTF
>14|-|TRBJ1-3|TRBV18
TGTGCCAGCTCACTGGAAGGGCTGGGAAACACCATATATTTT
CASSLEGLGNTIYF
>17|TRBD1|TRBJ2-5|TRBV24-1
TGTGCCACCAGTGCCTCGGACAGGGCCAATGTGGAAGAGACCCAGTACTTC
CATSASDRANVEETQYF
>14|-|TRBJ1-1|TRBV29-1
TGCAGCGTTGAAGACCGGGGGCTGAACACTGAAGCTTTCTTT
CSVEDRGLNTEAFF
>11|-|TRBJ2-3|TRBV12-3/TRBV12-4
TGTGCCAGCAGGCAAGGAGATACGCAGTATTTT
CASRQGDTQYF
>16|TRBD1|TRBJ2-7|TRBV11-2
TGTGCCAGCAGCTTCGCGGGACAGGGGACTTCCTACGAGCAGTACTTC
CASSFAGQGTSYEQYF
>16|TRBD1|TRBJ1-5|TRBV9
TGTGCCAGCAGCCCGACAGGGGCTGAGAACAATCAGCCCCAGCATTTT
CASSPTGAENNQPQHF
>14|-|TRBJ1-4|TRBV18
TGTGCCAGCTCACCGGGTCGAACTAATGAAAAACTGTTTTTT
CASSPGRTNEKLFF
>14|-|TRBJ1-4|TRBV6-5
TGTGCCAGCAGCGCCAGGAGGTCCAATGAAAAACTGTTTTTT
CASSARRSNEKLFF
>17|TRBD2|TRBJ2-2|TRBV30
TGTGCCTGGAGTGTATGGAGGACTAGCGGGAGTCCGGGGGAGCTGTTTTTT
CAWSVWRTSGSPGELFF
>15|TRBD1|TRBJ1-1|TRBV2
TGTGCCAGCAGTTTCTCCGGGACAGGGAACACTGAAGCTTTCTTT
CASSFSGTGNTEAFF
>15|-|TRBJ1-2|TRBV5-1
TGCGCCAGCAGCCCCGAGTGGGGGTCTCGGTATGGCTACACCTTC
CASSPEWGSRYGYTF
>14|-|TRBJ2-2|TRBV7-9
TGTGCCACCGCCCGACGGAGTCACACCGGGGAGCTGTTTTTT
CATARRSHTGELFF
>12|TRBD1|TRBJ2-1|TRBV6-6
TGTGCCACCCAGGGGGTATGGAATGAGCAGTTCTTC
CATQGVWNEQFF
>18|TRBD1|TRBJ1-1|TRBV2
TGTGCCAGCAGGGACCTCGGGACAGGGGTTTCCATGAACACTGAAGCTTTCTTT
CASRDLGTGVSMNTEAFF